This T cell receptor (beta chain) comes out of a study of CD8 T cells in Susac syndrome. CDR1 is LNHDA and CDR2 is SQIVND in the germline V gene (reference sequence). This CDR3 comprises 15 residues. Trimming pared 2 bases from V and 3 bases from J, leaving 13 bases between. Random hexamers served to reverse transcribe roughly 0.5 to 1 ug RNA. TCRdb re-called the immunoSEQ multiplex PCR reads through MiXCR, storing one row per CDR3 protein. The sample includes around 140,000 distinct CDR3 sequences, 95% of them seen just once. This clonotype was seen once. Stable or active relapsing-remitting multiple sclerosis, untreated and meeting revised McDonald criteria, defined the controls.

This clonotype was sampled from a human donor with multiple sclerosis. The gene calls are TRBV19 and TRBJ1-1; no firm D call. Sequencing input: CD4+ T cells from PBMCs. This CDR3 is CASSILKDGDTEAFF. The CDR3 DNA reads TGTGCCAGTAGTATACTCAAGGACGGAGACACTGAAGCTTTCTTT.